The source of this T cell receptor (beta chain) is a study of PD-1 blockade in classical Hodgkin lymphoma. The CDR3 is made up of 16 amino acids. The ends lost 0 bases at V and 2 bases at J; junction bases unmatched: 5. Germline loops: CDR1 SGHRS, CDR2 YFSETQ. Of note for this clone: What it recognizes is unknown.

The table came from immunoSEQ multiplex PCR; TCRdb's copy has only in-frame clones and leaves some out. The data show 80,000 to 100,000 clones, roughly 90% seen once. Study results and caveats: CD4+ TCR diversity, unlike CD8+, rose significantly by C4D1. What drove the repertoire differences, possibly disease activity or prior therapy, has not been defined. Diminished baseline TCR diversity has been reported in newly diagnosed patients relative to healthy donors. Any patient who commenced nivolumab under 1 year after ASCT was excluded.

Each patient experienced a relapse that followed autologous stem cell transplantation, and brentuximab vedotin exposure varied. V usage is TRBV5-1 and J usage is TRBJ2-3; 8 bases match TRBD2. Here the sequenced sample was peripheral blood mononuclear cells (PBMCs), taken at baseline. This clonotype originated in a human donor with classical Hodgkin lymphoma. The CDR3 protein is CASSLGGGRPTDTQYF. The CDR3 DNA sequence: TGCGCCAGCAGCTTGGGGGGCGGGAGGCCCACAGATACGCAGTATTTT.